The rows below give T cell receptor beta chains drawn from one sample of a study of type 1 and type 2 diabetes patients. Each CDR3 protein is one row after TCRdb ran MiXCR on the multiplex PCR reads. The sample yields about 290,000 distinct CDR3 sequences, around 47% seen once. What was sequenced was peripheral blood mononuclear cells (PBMCs). Every receptor here comes from a man aged 18 to 30 with type 2 diabetes. CDR3s include the opening cysteine and the closing phenylalanine or tryptophan. A D gene is named only where the DNA matches it firmly. Size is stated for part of the rows, as once, few or many counts, or as a class when the clone is expanded.

DNA,CDR3,size,J,D,V
TGCGCCAGCAGCCACTCTCCGGACCCGCAAAGCTCCTACGAGCAGTACTTC,CASSHSPDPQSSYEQYF,few,TRBJ2-7,.,TRBV4-1
TGTGCCACCAGCAGGGGCGGGACAGCTAATTACAATGAGCAGTACTTC,CATSRGGTANYNEQYF,.,TRBJ2-7,.,TRBV7-2
TGCAGCGTTGAAGAAGGAACCTCTGGAAACACCATATATTTT,CSVEEGTSGNTIYF,few,TRBJ1-3,.,TRBV29-1
TGTGCCACCAGCAGAGAGGCGGGAATTCGCTCACCCCTCCACTTT,CATSREAGIRSPLHF,few,TRBJ1-6,.,TRBV15
TGCAGCGTGGGGGGACAGGGGCTATTAGTGACTGAAGCTTTCTTT,CSVGGQGLLVTEAFF,.,TRBJ1-1,TRBD1,TRBV29-1
TGTGCCAGTAGCGCCACAGGGGGAGCTCCTCGGAAGCTGTTTTTT,CASSATGGAPRKLFF,.,TRBJ2-2,TRBD1,TRBV19
TGTGCCTGGACCAAAGCCGGGACAGTGAACACTGAAGCTTTCTTT,CAWTKAGTVNTEAFF,.,TRBJ1-1,TRBD1,TRBV30
TGCAGTGCTAATAGCGGGAGGAGATCCTACGAGCAGTACTTC,CSANSGRRSYEQYF,.,TRBJ2-7,TRBD2,TRBV20-1
TGCGCCAGCAGCCCGGACGGACGGGGCCCCCTGGACGAGCAGTACTTC,CASSPDGRGPLDEQYF,.,TRBJ2-7,.,TRBV5-1
TGCAGTGCTAGACTCGTAAATGAGCAGTTCTTC,CSARLVNEQFF,once,TRBJ2-1,.,TRBV20-1
TGCGCCAGCAGCTTGAAGGGTAGGGCTGAAGCTTTCTTT,CASSLKGRAEAFF,few,TRBJ1-1,.,TRBV5-1
TGCAGTGCTAGAGTTCAGGGGACTAACTATGGCTACACCTTC,CSARVQGTNYGYTF,.,TRBJ1-2,.,TRBV20-1
TGTGCCAGCAGCCTGACAGGGGTGGTTCGGGGTTCACCCCTCCACTTT,CASSLTGVVRGSPLHF,once,TRBJ1-6,TRBD1,TRBV2
TGTGCCAGCAGTTCGAACCGGGAGTATAGGACAGATACGCAGTATTTT,CASSSNREYRTDTQYF,.,TRBJ2-3,.,TRBV6-5
TGCGCCAGCAGCTTGGTGCTAGATACGCAGTATTTT,CASSLVLDTQYF,few,TRBJ2-3,.,TRBV5-1
TGTGCCAGCAGCGACCCGAGTTTGAACACTGAAGCTTTCTTT,CASSDPSLNTEAFF,few,TRBJ1-1,.,TRBV9
TGTGCCAGCAGTCACTCCACCAGCGGCGAAGGATACGAGCAGTACTTC,CASSHSTSGEGYEQYF,.,TRBJ2-7,.,TRBV25-1
TGTGCCAGTAGTACGCGGGGGCGAGGCACCGGGGAGCTGTTTTTT,CASSTRGRGTGELFF,few,TRBJ2-2,.,TRBV19
TGTGCCCGCAGCTTATTATCGACGGGTGGGGGCTACACCTTC,CARSLLSTGGGYTF,.,TRBJ1-2,.,TRBV7-2
TGTGCCAGCAGTCGCCGGGACAAGCACTACGAGCAGTACTTC,CASSRRDKHYEQYF,few,TRBJ2-7,.,TRBV12-3/TRBV12-4
TGTGCCACCAGCCTAGTTCGCAGGGGAAAAGGGGGGGAGCTGTTTTTT,CATSLVRRGKGGELFF,.,TRBJ2-2,.,TRBV7-3
TGTGCCAGCAGCTTAGGCACAGGGAATAATTCACCCCTCCACTTT,CASSLGTGNNSPLHF,.,TRBJ1-6,.,TRBV7-2
TGCGCCAGCAGCTTAAACGAACTATCGAACACCGGGGAGCTGTTTTTT,CASSLNELSNTGELFF,many,TRBJ2-2,.,TRBV5-1
TGTGCCAGCAGCTACGGGGGGGCCCCTACCCAAGAGACCCAGTACTTC,CASSYGGAPTQETQYF,.,TRBJ2-5,TRBD2,TRBV11-3
TGTGCCAGCAGTTTTCGTTCAGGGCGCTTAACCTACGAGCAGTACTTC,CASSFRSGRLTYEQYF,many,TRBJ2-7,.,TRBV27
TGTGCCAGCAGTGTTTTAGCGGGAGGGCCTGCATACGAGCAGTACTTC,CASSVLAGGPAYEQYF,.,TRBJ2-7,TRBD2,TRBV2
TGTGCCAGCAGCCCCCAGGGAAGGCCTTCGTTTGAGACCCAGTACTTC,CASSPQGRPSFETQYF,few,TRBJ2-5,.,TRBV27
TGCGCCAGCAGCCAAGAGTACACCGGGGAGCTGTTTTTT,CASSQEYTGELFF,few,TRBJ2-2,.,TRBV4-1
TGTGCCAGCAGCATAGACGGGGGTGAAGGTGGCTACACCTTC,CASSIDGGEGGYTF,few,TRBJ1-2,.,TRBV9
TGCGCCAGCAGCCCGCGGCTGAGAGGGACTAGCGGGAGGGACGAGCAGTACTTC,CASSPRLRGTSGRDEQYF,few,TRBJ2-7,TRBD2,TRBV5-1
TGTGCCAGCAGTCGAACTAGCGGGGGCACCATCCACTTC,CASSRTSGGTIHF,few,TRBJ2-7,TRBD2,TRBV12-3/TRBV12-4
TGTGCCAGTAGTCCACGGGACAAGGCGACGAGGGAGCTGTTTTTT,CASSPRDKATRELFF,.,TRBJ2-2,.,TRBV19
TGTGCCAGCAGCCCATTACCAGGAGGGGTCCTGACTTTC,CASSPLPGGVLTF,few,TRBJ2-6,.,TRBV7-6
TGTGCCAGCAGTCCCGCCCCCGCCCCAGTTGGTGAGCAGTTCTTC,CASSPAPAPVGEQFF,.,TRBJ2-1,.,TRBV28
TGCGCCAGCAGCTATTATGGACAGAATAATTCACCCCTCCACTTT,CASSYYGQNNSPLHF,.,TRBJ1-6,.,TRBV5-1
TGTGCCAGCAGCCAAGTCGAGCGGGAGAGGTCCTACGAGCAGTACTTC,CASSQVERERSYEQYF,.,TRBJ2-7,TRBD2,TRBV7-6
TGTGCCAGCAGTGAAGCAAAAGGGGTCGGGCCCCAGCATTTT,CASSEAKGVGPQHF,few,TRBJ1-5,.,TRBV2
TGTGCCAGCAGCGTAGGGGCGGAAGTTACTGAAGCTTTCTTT,CASSVGAEVTEAFF,once,TRBJ1-1,.,TRBV9
TGTGCCTGTAGGACTGGGGGTCCTAATCTCATGAACACTGAAGCTTTCTTT,CACRTGGPNLMNTEAFF,few,TRBJ1-1,.,TRBV30
TGTGCCAGCAGCGTACAGGGGCACAATGAGCAGTTCTTC,CASSVQGHNEQFF,.,TRBJ2-1,.,TRBV9
TGTGCCATCAGTGAGCAGGGACCACCAGGTCAGCCCCAGCATTTT,CAISEQGPPGQPQHF,few,TRBJ1-5,.,TRBV10-3
TGTGCCACCAGAGGGGGGTCCGGGTACGAGCAGTACTTC,CATRGGSGYEQYF,many,TRBJ2-7,.,TRBV15
TGCGCCAGCAGCTCCAGCGGGAGGAGGTACACCGGGGAGCTGTTTTTT,CASSSSGRRYTGELFF,once,TRBJ2-2,TRBD2,TRBV5-1